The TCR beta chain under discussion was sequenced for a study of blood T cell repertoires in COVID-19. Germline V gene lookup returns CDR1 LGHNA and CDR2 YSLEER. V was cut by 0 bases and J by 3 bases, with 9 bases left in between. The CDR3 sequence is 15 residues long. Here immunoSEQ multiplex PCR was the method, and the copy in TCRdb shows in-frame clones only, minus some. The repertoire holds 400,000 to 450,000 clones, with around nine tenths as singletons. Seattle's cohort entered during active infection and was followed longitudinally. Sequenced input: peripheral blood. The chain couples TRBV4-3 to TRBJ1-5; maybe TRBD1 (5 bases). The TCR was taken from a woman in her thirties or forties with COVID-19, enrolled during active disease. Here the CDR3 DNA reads TGCGCCAGCAGCCAAGATAGGGGCAACAATCAGCCCCAGCATTTT. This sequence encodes CASSQDRGNNQPQHF.